This T cell receptor beta chain was captured by sequencing in a study of blood T cell repertoires in COVID-19. Turning to the study itself: PBMCs, B-cell-depleted T cells, or T cells were the source of the cDNA or gDNA that made up the material.

Authors' analysis steps: Amplification of reference gene primers was used by the study to estimate nucleated cell counts. The assay was immunoSEQ multiplex PCR, and TCRdb's table has in-frame clones only and misses some. The V and J calls and clone size come from that table; D and trimming were worked out from the DNA. Of 190,000 or so clones in the sample, around 85% are singletons; the top ten hold approximately 12%. Between the trimmed V and J ends, which lost 0 bases and 4 bases, there was a span of 8 bases. Looked up from germline, CDR1 is LGHDT and CDR2 is YNNKEL (reference sequence). The CDR3 runs 14 residues.

Sequenced input: peripheral blood. The sequence came from a man in his fifties who had recovered from COVID-19. This chain uses TRBV3-1 (or the pseudogene TRBV3-2) with TRBJ2-3; unclear D gene. CDR3 in DNA: TGTGCCAGCAGCCAAGATGTGGTAGCAGATACGCAGTATTTT. Its protein product is CASSQDVVADTQYF.